Presented here are 32 T cell receptor beta chains from one specimen sequenced in a study of T cells in Graves' hyperthyroidism and ophthalmopathy. There were TCR beta CDR3 regions amplified from RNA transcripts. Using the HTBI primer set, a first-round RT-PCR was run on the TCR CDR3. TCRdb re-derived calls from the multiplex PCR reads in MiXCR, one entry per CDR3 protein. The sample has about 480,000 distinct CDR3 sequences, roughly 24% seen once. The sequencing input was blood. The receptors here all came from a woman aged 25 to 39 with Graves' ophthalmopathy.

This clonotype was found many times. The J gene is TRBJ2-5, the V gene TRBV7-2; D perhaps matches TRBD1 (6 bases). This CDR3 contains 15 residues. Between the trimmed V and J ends, which lost 1 base and 1 base, there was a span of 10 bases. Germline CDR1 and CDR2: SGHTA and FQGNSA. In DNA, the CDR3 is TGTGCCAGCAGCTTAGTATCAGGGGTCCAAGAGACCCAGTACTTC. Amino acid sequence: CASSLVSGVQETQYF.

The chain carries TRBV6-1 and TRBJ2-7, with a possible D match to TRBD1 (5 bases). The CDR3 has 12 residues. Trimming removed 6 bases at V and 2 bases at J, with 8 bases between. CDR1 and CDR2 from the germline V gene are MNHNS and SASEGT. The CDR3 here is CASSEDTYEQYF. In nucleotides, the CDR3 is TGTGCCAGCAGCGAGGACACCTACGAGCAGTACTTC.

This clonotype was found many times. The V and J genes are TRBV12-3 or TRBV12-4 and TRBJ1-5; D is undetermined. The CDR3 contains 14 residues. V was pared by 1 base and J by 7 bases, with 11 bases between. CDR3 nucleotide sequence: TGTGCCAGCAGTTTAGAATTAGGAGGCCAGCCCCAGCATTTT. Amino acid sequence: CASSLELGGQPQHF.

The rearrangement links TRBV29-1 to TRBJ2-5, with D hard to call. The CDR3 length is 12 residues. Germline-derived CDR1 and CDR2 are SQVTM and ANQGSEA. Between the trimmed V and J ends, which lost 3 bases and 0 bases, there was a span of 5 bases. The CDR3 DNA reads TGCAGCGTTGATCAAAACCAAGAGACCCAGTACTTC. Protein sequence: CSVDQNQETQYF. The whole variable domain, remainder taken from reference TRBV29-1 and TRBJ2-5, is SAVISQKPSRDICQRGTSLTIQCQVDSQVTMMFWYRQQPGQSLTLIATANQGSEATYESGFVIDKFPISRPNLTFSTLTVSNMSPEDSSIYLCSVDQNQETQYFGPGTRLLVL.

The J gene is TRBJ2-2, the V gene TRBV7-2; 8 bases are a match to TRBD1. The J segment lost 8 bases and the V segment lost 5 bases, leaving 10 bases of the junction unmatched. CDR3 length equals 15 residues. The germline V gene has CDR1 SGHTA and CDR2 FQGNSA. Here the CDR3 reads CASSPRRGRDGELFF. The CDR3, as DNA: TGTGCCAGCAGCCCCCGCAGGGGGCGCGATGGGGAGCTGTTTTTT.

This clonotype was seen ten or more times. This sequence joins TRBV6-1 and TRBJ1-5; no clear D. V gave up 10 bases and J gave up 6 bases, with 13 bases separating them. This CDR3 region has 12 residues. The germline V gene encodes CDR1 MNHNS and CDR2 SASEGT. This chain's CDR3 is CATSRPSQPQHF. The CDR3 DNA is TGTGCCACCTCCCGGCCTAGTCAGCCCCAGCATTTT.

A remark on this clonotype: The conserved phenylalanine or tryptophan is not found at the CDR3 terminus, so this likely reflects a read error. The CDR3 here is CASSQRTYGYTL. In DNA, the CDR3 is TGTGCCAGCAGCCAGCGGACCTATGGCTACACCCTC. V gene TRBV14 combines with J gene TRBJ1-2, with D unresolved. Germline CDR1 is SGHDN and CDR2 is FVKESK. The V end was cut by 3 bases, the J end by 4 bases, with 6 bases between. The CDR3 extends over 12 amino acids.

The chain joins TRBV13 to TRBJ1-1; D unresolved. Germline loops: CDR1 PRHDT, CDR2 FYEKMQ (reference sequence). The CDR3 is made up of 16 amino acids. Trimming left V 5 bases short and J 0 bases short, with 16 bases between. In DNA, the CDR3 is TGTGCCAGCAGCCTAGAACGTGGGGAGGTGAACACTGAAGCTTTCTTT. The encoded protein is CASSLERGEVNTEAFF.

Comments on this clonotype: The CDR3 end shows no conserved phenylalanine or tryptophan, and so a read error is likely. The chain joins TRBV6-1 to TRBJ1-5; no reliable D call. The CDR3 has 13 residues. CDR1 and CDR2 from the germline V gene are MNHNS and SASEGT. The V end lost 6 bases, the J end lost 2 bases, and 8 bases lay between the germline ends. The CDR3 reads CASRERGNQPQHD. CDR3 nucleotide sequence: TGTGCCAGCAGGGAGCGGGGCAATCAGCCCCAGCATGAT.

This clonotype has a handful of counts. J is TRBJ1-2 and V is TRBV12-3 or TRBV12-4; 9 bases agree with TRBD1. J was trimmed by 8 bases and V by 4 bases; bases with no gene match: 11. The CDR3 spans 15 residues. The CDR3 reads CASSSPGTGSGGYTF. CDR3 sequence (DNA): TGTGCCAGCAGTTCCCCCGGGACAGGGAGTGGAGGCTACACCTTC.

This clonotype was recorded at least ten times. The genes are TRBV12-3 or TRBV12-4 and TRBJ1-2; no firm D call. The CDR3 loop spans 13 amino acids. Trimming took 3 bases from V and 2 from J, leaving 7 bases between them. The DNA of the CDR3 is TGTGCCAGCAGTTTTATCGCAAACTATGGCTACACCTTC. Protein: CASSFIANYGYTF.

The chain joins TRBV24-1 to TRBJ2-5; 7 bases map to TRBD2. Per the germline V gene, CDR1 is KGHDR and CDR2 is SFDVKD. This CDR3 spans 14 amino acids. The trim removed 5 bases at V and 2 bases at J, leaving 4 bases unmatched. In DNA, the CDR3 is TGTGCCACCAGTGGGGGGGGGGGACAAGAGACCCAGTACTTC. It is translated as CATSGGGGQETQYF.

Ten or more counts support this clonotype. The chain combines TRBV13 with TRBJ1-1, with unresolved D. Trimming took 5 bases from V and 5 from J, leaving 12 bases between them. Germline CDR1 is PRHDT and CDR2 is FYEKMQ (reference sequence). This CDR3 has 13 residues. CDR3 amino acids: CASSPRLETEAFF. The CDR3 DNA reads as TGTGCCAGCAGCCCGAGGCTGGAGACTGAAGCTTTCTTT.

Ten or more counts support this clonotype. The chain recombines TRBV6-5 with TRBJ2-7; D not certain. Per the germline V gene, CDR1 is MNHEY and CDR2 is SVGAGI. This CDR3 has 14 residues. The V end was cut by 0 bases, the J end by 0 bases, with 6 bases between. The CDR3 DNA sequence: TGTGCCAGCAGTTACTCTAGAAGCTCCTACGAGCAGTACTTC. The encoded protein is CASSYSRSSYEQYF.

This clonotype appeared a few times. This chain uses TRBV18 with TRBJ1-1; D gene unclear. Germline V gene lookup returns CDR1 KGHSH and CDR2 LQKENI. Deletions cut 2 bases from V and 11 bases from J, with 15 bases between. The CDR3 loop spans 13 amino acids. CDR3 coding DNA: TGTGCCAGCTCACCAATCGTGGGCTTGGGCGCTTTCTTT. It codes for CASSPIVGLGAFF.

This clonotype was counted many times. This chain joins TRBV27 and TRBJ2-7; TRBD2 aligns across 7 bases. The CDR3 totals 14 residues. From germline, CDR1 is MNHEY and CDR2 SMNVEV (reference sequence). With 2 bases clipped from V and 4 bases from J, the junction kept 5 bases outside the gene matches. The CDR3: CASSLLAGDYEQYF. CDR3 DNA: TGTGCCAGCAGTTTACTGGCGGGGGATTACGAGCAGTACTTC.

This chain joins TRBV6-1 and TRBJ2-5; the D is unclear. Germline V gene data show CDR1 as MNHNS and CDR2 as SASEGT. V lost 3 bases and J lost 7, with 3 bases in between. The CDR3 contains 10 residues. The CDR3 is CASSDLTQYF. In DNA form, the CDR3 reads TGTGCCAGCAGTGATCTGACCCAGTACTTC.

This clonotype was seen a handful of times. The gene calls are TRBV6-2 or TRBV6-3 and TRBJ2-7; 7 bases match TRBD1. The CDR3 length is 13 residues. CDR1 and CDR2 from the germline V gene are MNHEY and SVGEGT. V dropped 2 bases and J dropped 6; count of bases not matched to a gene: 4. The CDR3 DNA is TGTGCCAGCAGTTACCCGTCAGGGGGCGAGCAGTACTTC. This gives the protein CASSYPSGGEQYF.

This chain connects TRBV2 to TRBJ1-5, with 9 bases that match TRBD1. The V gene's germline CDR1 is SNHLY and CDR2 FYNNEI. The V and J ends lost 4 bases and 5 bases, in that order; junction bases with no gene match: 3. The CDR3 extends over 14 amino acids. In DNA form, the CDR3 reads TGTGCCAGCAGTGGCGGACAGGGGTATCAGCCCCAGCATTTT. Protein product: CASSGGQGYQPQHF. The full variable domain, with the rest looked up from reference TRBV2 and TRBJ1-5, is EPEVTQTPSHQVTQMGQEVILRCVPISNHLYFYWYRQILGQKVEFLVSFYNNEISEKSEIFDDQFSVERPDGSNFTLKIRSTKLEDSAMYFCASSGGQGYQPQHFGDGTRLSIL.

V and J are TRBV7-2 and TRBJ1-6; D gene uncertain. V lost 1 base and J 10 bases, leaving 11 bases between the germline ends. This CDR3 is built from 14 residues. Germline CDR1 is SGHTA and CDR2 is FQGNSA. DNA of the CDR3: TGTGCCAGCAGCTTAGGAACTCAATACTCACCCCTCCACTTT. Its protein is CASSLGTQYSPLHF.

The table lists this clonotype with many counts. The chain couples TRBV2 to TRBJ2-6; D could derive from TRBD1 or TRBD2 (5 bases each). The CDR3 has 15 residues. Per germline, CDR1 SNHLY and CDR2 FYNNEI. V was trimmed by 10 bases and J by 0 bases, leaving 13 bases between them. CDR3 region: CATRDASSGANVLTF. Here the CDR3 DNA reads TGTGCCACCCGGGACGCAAGCTCTGGGGCCAACGTCCTGACTTTC.

This clonotype was found many times. V and J are TRBV27 and TRBJ2-2; unclear D gene. The CDR3 extends over 14 amino acids. Per germline, CDR1 MNHEY and CDR2 SMNVEV (reference sequence). V lost 7 bases and J lost 3, with 12 bases in between. This chain's CDR3 is CASKDEQYTGELFF. The CDR3 DNA follows: TGTGCCAGCAAGGATGAACAGTACACCGGGGAGCTGTTTTTT.

This clonotype was seen many times. J is TRBJ2-5 and V is TRBV11-1, with D perhaps matching TRBD1 (5 bases). Trimming stripped 3 bases from V and 0 bases from J, with 11 bases between. There are 15 residues in the CDR3. Germline V lookup: CDR1 SGHAT, CDR2 FQDESV (reference sequence). This CDR3 is CASSFPDSNQETQYF. CDR3 in DNA: TGTGCCAGCAGCTTCCCCGACAGTAACCAAGAGACCCAGTACTTC.

This clonotype was counted ten times or more. J is TRBJ2-7 and V is TRBV20-1; TRBD1 aligns across 7 bases. Per germline, CDR1 DFQATT and CDR2 SNEGSKA (reference sequence). This CDR3 has 15 amino acids. The ends lost 2 bases at V and 2 bases at J; junction bases unmatched: 9. The CDR3, as DNA: TGCAGTGCTAGATCCTACAGGGGTAGGACCTACGAGCAGTACTTC. The encoded protein is CSARSYRGRTYEQYF.

This clonotype was recorded many times. This chain connects TRBV7-9 to TRBJ1-2, with D uncertain. Germline CDR1 SEHNR, CDR2 FQNEAQ (reference sequence). V was trimmed by 6 bases and J by 6 bases, leaving 14 bases between them. This CDR3 comprises 13 residues. The CDR3 nucleotides are TGTGCCAGCAGGTATGGCGGCGGCGATGGCTACACCTTC. This sequence encodes CASRYGGGDGYTF.

This clonotype was recorded at least ten times. The chain recombines TRBV6-2 or TRBV6-3 with TRBJ2-6; the match to TRBD1 covers 11 bases. V gave up 10 bases and J gave up 2 bases; unmatched junction bases: 13. From germline, CDR1 is MNHEY and CDR2 SVGEGT. The length of the CDR3 is 18 residues. CDR3 in amino acids: CATKRVGQGAPGANVLTF. CDR3 coding DNA: TGTGCCACCAAAAGGGTAGGACAGGGGGCCCCTGGGGCCAACGTCCTGACTTTC.

Concerning this clonotype: A much larger clone differs by one base, so this may be a read error. The chain recombines TRBV24-1 with TRBJ1-1; D remains ambiguous. This CDR3 spans 13 amino acids. The V gene lost 7 bases and the J gene lost 0 bases, with 8 bases spanning the gap. Germline-derived CDR1 and CDR2 are KGHDR and SFDVKD. The CDR3 sequence: CATRQNMNTEAFF. CDR3 bases: TGTGCCACCAGGCAGAACATGAACACTGAAGCTTTCTTT.

This clonotype was recorded many times. The chain employs TRBV5-1 and TRBJ2-5; the D is unclear. Germline V gives CDR1 SGHRS, CDR2 YFSETQ. This CDR3 spans 15 amino acids. The V and J ends lost 4 bases and 1 base respectively, with 14 bases between them. DNA of the CDR3: TGCGCCAGCAGCCTCTCTCCACTTTTCCAAGAGACCCAGTACTTC. Its translation is CASSLSPLFQETQYF.

This clonotype was counted many times. This chain links TRBV28 with TRBJ1-2; D is ambiguous. The germline V gene encodes CDR1 MDHEN and CDR2 SYDVKM. The CDR3 length is 12 residues. Trimming cost V 1 base and J 4 bases, with 4 bases left between them. This chain's CDR3 is CASSLFAYGYTF. CDR3 bases: TGTGCCAGCAGTTTATTCGCCTATGGCTACACCTTC.

The chain couples TRBV6-5 to TRBJ2-5; D gene unclear. V shed 4 bases and J shed 5 bases, with 11 bases lying between them. CDR3 length: 13 amino acids. The germline V gene has CDR1 MNHEY and CDR2 SVGAGI. The CDR3 sequence is CASSSDTLETQYF. CDR3 nucleotides: TGTGCCAGCAGTTCCGACACTCTGGAGACCCAGTACTTC.

This clonotype appeared many times. The CDR3: CASSQDVENLTQYF. As DNA, the CDR3 is TGCGCCAGCAGCCAAGATGTAGAAAACTTGACCCAGTACTTC. The J gene is TRBJ2-5, the V gene TRBV4-3; D unresolved. V lost 0 bases, J lost 7 bases, and 12 bases lay in between. The CDR3 has 14 amino acids. CDR1 and CDR2 from the germline V gene are LGHNA and YSLEER.

This clonotype was seen a handful of times. The V call is TRBV27, the J call TRBJ1-5; D possibly corresponds to TRBD1 (5 bases). The CDR3 covers 15 residues. Germline V gene data show CDR1 as MNHEY and CDR2 as SMNVEV (reference sequence). V dropped 5 bases and J dropped 0 bases, with 11 bases sitting between them. The CDR3 DNA reads TGTGCCAGCAGTGATCAGGGCTATAGCAATCAGCCCCAGCATTTT. It codes for CASSDQGYSNQPQHF.